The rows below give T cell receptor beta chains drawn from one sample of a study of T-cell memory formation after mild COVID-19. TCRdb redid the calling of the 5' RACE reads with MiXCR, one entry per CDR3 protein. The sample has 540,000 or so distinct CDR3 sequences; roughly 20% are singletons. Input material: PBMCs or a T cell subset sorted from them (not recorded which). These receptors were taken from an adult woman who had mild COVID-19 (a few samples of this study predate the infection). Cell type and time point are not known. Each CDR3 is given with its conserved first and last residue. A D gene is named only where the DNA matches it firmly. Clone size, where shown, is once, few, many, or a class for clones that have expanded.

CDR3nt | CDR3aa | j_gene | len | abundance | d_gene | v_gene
TGTGCCAGCAGCCCCGTACCTACGAGCTCCTACAATGAGCAGTTCTTC | CASSPVPTSSYNEQFF | TRBJ2-1 | 16 | few | . | TRBV7-9
TGTGCCAGCAGCCCAGGGGGGGGCGTCACTGAAGCTTTCTTT | CASSPGGGVTEAFF | TRBJ1-1 | 14 | . | TRBD1 | TRBV7-9
TGTGCCAGCAGCGGAAGGACTAGCGGGAGTTTCAATGAGCAGTTCTTC | CASSGRTSGSFNEQFF | TRBJ2-1 | 16 | few | TRBD2 | TRBV9
TGCGCCAGCAGCCAACTGGACGGGCCAAACACCGGGGAGCTGTTTTTT | CASSQLDGPNTGELFF | TRBJ2-2 | 16 | few | . | TRBV4-3
TGTGCCAGCAATGACGAGCCCATGGAGCAGTTCTTC | CASNDEPMEQFF | TRBJ2-1 | 12 | . | . | TRBV5-4
TGTGCCAGCAGCGTAGGTTCTACTCCGGGGTACAATGAGCAGTTCTTC | CASSVGSTPGYNEQFF | TRBJ2-1 | 16 | few | . | TRBV9
TGTGCCAGCAGTGAAACAGGGAGTTACGAGCAGTACTTC | CASSETGSYEQYF | TRBJ2-7 | 13 | few | . | TRBV6-1
TGTGCCTGGAGTGTACTCTACAGGGGAGGGAATGAGCAGTTCTTC | CAWSVLYRGGNEQFF | TRBJ2-1 | 15 | . | . | TRBV30
TGCGCCAGCAGCCCGGACATTTACTACGAGCAGTACTTC | CASSPDIYYEQYF | TRBJ2-7 | 13 | . | . | TRBV5-1
TGCAGTGCTAGTGATCCTAGCGGGGCCCGGAATGAGCAGTTCTTC | CSASDPSGARNEQFF | TRBJ2-1 | 15 | . | TRBD2 | TRBV20-1
TGTGCCAGCAGTTGGACTAGCGGCGGGGAGCTGTTTTTT | CASSWTSGGELFF | TRBJ2-2 | 13 | . | TRBD2 | TRBV12-3/TRBV12-4
TGTGCCAGCAGTTACTCCCCGACAGGGCCCCAGTACTTC | CASSYSPTGPQYF | TRBJ2-5 | 13 | . | TRBD1 | TRBV6-2/TRBV6-3
TGTGCCAGCAGTTTAGCTTCTAGCGGCACAGATACGCAGTATTTT | CASSLASSGTDTQYF | TRBJ2-3 | 15 | . | . | TRBV12-3/TRBV12-4
TGTGCCAGCAGTCCGGGGACTAGCGTAGGGTACAATGAGCAGTTCTTC | CASSPGTSVGYNEQFF | TRBJ2-1 | 16 | . | TRBD2 | TRBV12-3/TRBV12-4
TGTGCCAGCAGCCCAGACCCGGGACGGTCTGGGGCCAACGTCCTGACTTTC | CASSPDPGRSGANVLTF | TRBJ2-6 | 17 | . | . | TRBV9
TGCGCCAGCAGCTTAGAATTGGGACAGGGGGACTATGGCTACACCTTC | CASSLELGQGDYGYTF | TRBJ1-2 | 16 | few | TRBD1 | TRBV5-1
TGCAGCGTTCGGGACCTAACGCCGCCTTACAATGAGCAGTTCTTC | CSVRDLTPPYNEQFF | TRBJ2-1 | 15 | few | . | TRBV29-1
TGTGCCAGCAGCTTGGCCTGGAAGGCAGAATTCAATCAGCCCCAGCATTTT | CASSLAWKAEFNQPQHF | TRBJ1-5 | 17 | . | . | TRBV5-5
TGTGCCAGCAGCCAGGGACAGATTTTGAACACTGAAGCTTTCTTT | CASSQGQILNTEAFF | TRBJ1-1 | 15 | . | TRBD1 | TRBV7-9
TGCGCCAGCACCAAGGGGACAGGGGGCGGAAACACTGAAGCTTTCTTT | CASTKGTGGGNTEAFF | TRBJ1-1 | 16 | . | TRBD1 | TRBV5-1
TGCAGTGCTAGACGGGACCACGAGCAGTACTTC | CSARRDHEQYF | TRBJ2-7 | 11 | few | . | TRBV20-1
TGTGCCAGCAGCAGGAAAGCGGGTTCCCGGGCAGATACGCAGTATTTT | CASSRKAGSRADTQYF | TRBJ2-3 | 16 | few | . | TRBV7-2
TGCAGCGTTGAAGGCCCGGGACTCCGCGGCGAGGGCTACACCTTC | CSVEGPGLRGEGYTF | TRBJ1-2 | 15 | . | . | TRBV29-1
TGTGCCATCAGTCGTGGGACCGGGTCCCAGCATTTT | CAISRGTGSQHF | TRBJ1-5 | 12 | few | . | TRBV10-3
TGTGCCAGCAGCGGTGGCGGGATACTTAATGAGCAGTTCTTC | CASSGGGILNEQFF | TRBJ2-1 | 14 | many | . | TRBV7-6